This T cell receptor (beta chain) is drawn from a study of blood T cell repertoires in COVID-19. This clone has a handful of counts. The repertoire was sequenced with immunoSEQ multiplex PCR; TCRdb's copy has only in-frame clones and lacks some. The table records roughly 150,000 clones, more than 80% of them present only once. Germline loops: CDR1 MDHEN, CDR2 SYDVKM. This CDR3 has 14 residues. The V and J ends lost 2 bases and 4 bases respectively, with 11 bases between them. This chain joins TRBV28 and TRBJ1-2; weak D call: TRBD1 (6 bases). The material sequenced was peripheral blood. This receptor was obtained from a woman aged 40 to 55 with acute or convalescent COVID-19. The CDR3: CASSLPGQIYGYTF. The CDR3 DNA reads as TGTGCCAGCAGTTTACCCGGACAGATCTATGGCTACACCTTC.